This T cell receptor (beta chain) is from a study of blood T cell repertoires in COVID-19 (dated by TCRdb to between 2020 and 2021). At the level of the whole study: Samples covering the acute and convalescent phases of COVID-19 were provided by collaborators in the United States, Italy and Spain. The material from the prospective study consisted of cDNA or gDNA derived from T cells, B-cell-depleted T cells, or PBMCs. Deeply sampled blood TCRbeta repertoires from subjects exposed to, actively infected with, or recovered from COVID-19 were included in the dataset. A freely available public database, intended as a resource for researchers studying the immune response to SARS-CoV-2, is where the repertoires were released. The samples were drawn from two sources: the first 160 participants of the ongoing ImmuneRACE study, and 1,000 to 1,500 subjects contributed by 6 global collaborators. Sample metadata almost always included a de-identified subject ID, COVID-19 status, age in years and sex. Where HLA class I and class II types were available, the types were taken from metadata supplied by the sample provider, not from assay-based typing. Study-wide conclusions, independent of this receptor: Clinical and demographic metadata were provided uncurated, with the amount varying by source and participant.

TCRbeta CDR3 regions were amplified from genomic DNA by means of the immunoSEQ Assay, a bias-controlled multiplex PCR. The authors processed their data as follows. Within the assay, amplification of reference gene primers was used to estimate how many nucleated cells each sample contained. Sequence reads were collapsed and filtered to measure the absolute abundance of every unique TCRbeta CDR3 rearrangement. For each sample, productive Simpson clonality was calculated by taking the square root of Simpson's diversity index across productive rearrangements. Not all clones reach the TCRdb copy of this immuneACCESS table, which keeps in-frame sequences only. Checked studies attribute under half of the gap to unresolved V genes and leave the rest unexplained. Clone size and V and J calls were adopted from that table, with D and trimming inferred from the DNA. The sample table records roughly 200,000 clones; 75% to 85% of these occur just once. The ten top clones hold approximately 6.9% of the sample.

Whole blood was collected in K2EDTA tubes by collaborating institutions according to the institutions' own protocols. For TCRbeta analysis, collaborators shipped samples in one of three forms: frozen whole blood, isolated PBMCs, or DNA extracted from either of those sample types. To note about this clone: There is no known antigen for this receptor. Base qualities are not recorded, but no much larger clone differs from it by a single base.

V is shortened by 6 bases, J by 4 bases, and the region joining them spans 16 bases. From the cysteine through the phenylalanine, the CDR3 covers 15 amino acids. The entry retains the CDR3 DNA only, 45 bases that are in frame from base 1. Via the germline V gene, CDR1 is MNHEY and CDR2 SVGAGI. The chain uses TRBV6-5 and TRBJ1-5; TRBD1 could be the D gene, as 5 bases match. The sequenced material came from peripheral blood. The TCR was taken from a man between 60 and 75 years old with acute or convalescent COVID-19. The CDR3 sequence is CASSLRGLGNQPQHF. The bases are TGTGCCAGCAGCCTTAGGGGTCTCGGGAATCAGCCCCAGCATTTT.